This TCR beta chain derives from a study of shared clonotypes between healthy human individuals. On this clone: What it recognizes is unknown.

Donors were healthy HIV-negative adults without recently reported acute infections or vaccinations. The study, taken as a whole, reports: Few donors limited the genetic and exposure-history diversity represented.

Germline CDR1 reads SQVTM; CDR2 reads ANQGSEA. The CDR3 length is 14 residues. V lost 5 bases to trimming and J lost 7 bases; unmatched junction nucleotides: 9. Produced via immunoSEQ multiplex PCR; TCRdb's table is partial and in-frame only. Seen here are roughly 2.2 million clones, roughly 92% observed once, and the top ten hold approximately 0.41%. Sequencing was done on a sample of naive CD4+ T cells from PBMCs. The subset was: CD45RA+ positively selected. This chain joins TRBV29-1 and TRBJ2-1, with 9 bases fitting TRBD1. The sequence came from a man aged 18 to 35 in good health. Some clones in this sample may be carry-over from other donors' samples. The CDR3 bases are TGCAGCGTTCCGGAGGGGACAGGGTTGAATGAGCAGTTCTTC. It specifies CSVPEGTGLNEQFF.